A selection of T cell receptor beta chains follows, all from one sample in a study of T cell responses to AZD1222 COVID-19 vaccine. Profiled with immunoSEQ multiplex PCR; TCRdb holds only in-frame clones, not every one. The data show 140,000 to 150,000 clones, 92% seen once. The specimen was peripheral blood, collected on day 0 of AZD1222 vaccination. These receptor sequences come from an adult in good health. Both conserved end residues are part of each CDR3. D genes are given only for firm matches. Only some rows state a clone size, as once, few, many or a class for expanded clones.

d_gene: -; len: 17; abundance: -; j_gene: TRBJ1-2; v_gene: TRBV4-3; CDR3nt: TGCGCCAGCAGCCAAGATCTTCGAACCACCCTACGACCTGGCTACACCTTC; CDR3aa: CASSQDLRTTLRPGYTF
d_gene: -; len: 13; abundance: -; j_gene: TRBJ1-1; v_gene: TRBV12-3/TRBV12-4; CDR3nt: TGTGCCAGCAGTTTATCCACGAACACTGAAGCTTTCTTT; CDR3aa: CASSLSTNTEAFF
d_gene: -; len: 15; abundance: -; j_gene: TRBJ1-2; v_gene: TRBV27; CDR3nt: TGTGCCAGCAGGCCTCTACCCAGGGAGAACTATGGCTACACCTTC; CDR3aa: CASRPLPRENYGYTF
d_gene: TRBD2; len: 17; abundance: -; j_gene: TRBJ2-3; v_gene: TRBV9; CDR3nt: TGTGCCAGCAGCCTCGGGGCCGTAGCGGGATTCACAGATACGCAGTATTTT; CDR3aa: CASSLGAVAGFTDTQYF
d_gene: -; len: 15; abundance: -; j_gene: TRBJ1-6; v_gene: TRBV28; CDR3nt: TGTGCCAGCAACACCCCCACGGGGCAAAATTCACCCCTCCACTTT; CDR3aa: CASNTPTGQNSPLHF
d_gene: -; len: 11; abundance: -; j_gene: TRBJ2-1; v_gene: TRBV11-2; CDR3nt: TGTGCCAGCAGCCCTCGCAATGAGCAGTTCTTC; CDR3aa: CASSPRNEQFF
d_gene: TRBD2; len: 18; abundance: -; j_gene: TRBJ2-3; v_gene: TRBV9; CDR3nt: TGTGCCAGCAGCGTAGAGGCTAGCGGGAGGGCCGGGGGAGATACGCAGTATTTT; CDR3aa: CASSVEASGRAGGDTQYF
d_gene: -; len: 12; abundance: -; j_gene: TRBJ2-5; v_gene: TRBV18; CDR3nt: TGTGCCAGCTCATACAGGGAAGGGACCCAGTACTTC; CDR3aa: CASSYREGTQYF
d_gene: -; len: 14; abundance: -; j_gene: TRBJ1-1; v_gene: TRBV19; CDR3nt: TGTGCCAGTAGTATACGGGAGCAGAGAACTGAAGCTTTCTTT; CDR3aa: CASSIREQRTEAFF
d_gene: TRBD1; len: 17; abundance: once; j_gene: TRBJ1-2; v_gene: TRBV28; CDR3nt: TGTGCCAGCAGTTATCCGGGACAGGGGCTCTCAGTGAGGGGCTACACCTTC; CDR3aa: CASSYPGQGLSVRGYTF
d_gene: -; len: 17; abundance: -; j_gene: TRBJ2-2; v_gene: TRBV6-1; CDR3nt: TGTGCCAGCAGTGCCTCCACCGGGACTGTCATCACCGGGGAGCTGTTTTTT; CDR3aa: CASSASTGTVITGELFF
d_gene: -; len: 13; abundance: -; j_gene: TRBJ1-2; v_gene: TRBV19; CDR3nt: TGTGCCAGTAACCCCGGGGCTAACTATGGCTACACCTTC; CDR3aa: CASNPGANYGYTF
d_gene: -; len: 13; abundance: -; j_gene: TRBJ1-2; v_gene: TRBV27; CDR3nt: TGTGCCAGCAGGGCCCCCGGTGGCTATGGCTACACCTTC; CDR3aa: CASRAPGGYGYTF
d_gene: TRBD2; len: 20; abundance: -; j_gene: TRBJ2-1; v_gene: TRBV3-1/TRBV3-2; CDR3nt: TGTGCCAGCAGCCAAGATCTGCAGCGGGAGGTTAGTCCCTCCTACAATGAGCAGTTCTTC; CDR3aa: CASSQDLQREVSPSYNEQFF
d_gene: TRBD2; len: 14; abundance: -; j_gene: TRBJ2-1; v_gene: TRBV27; CDR3nt: TGTGCCAGCCGCGGTCTAGCGGTATACAATGAGCAGTTCTTC; CDR3aa: CASRGLAVYNEQFF
d_gene: TRBD1; len: 14; abundance: -; j_gene: TRBJ2-1; v_gene: TRBV6-5; CDR3nt: TGTGCCAGCCTCCGTCAGGGGGCAGGAAATGAGCAGTTCTTC; CDR3aa: CASLRQGAGNEQFF
d_gene: TRBD2; len: 15; abundance: -; j_gene: TRBJ2-7; v_gene: TRBV7-2; CDR3nt: TGTGCCAGCAGCCCCAGCGGGAGAATCCCCCACGAGCAGTACTTC; CDR3aa: CASSPSGRIPHEQYF
d_gene: -; len: 12; abundance: -; j_gene: TRBJ2-1; v_gene: TRBV6-5; CDR3nt: TGTGCCTCCTTGGTGGAGTACAATGAGCAGTTCTTC; CDR3aa: CASLVEYNEQFF
d_gene: -; len: 16; abundance: -; j_gene: TRBJ2-5; v_gene: TRBV7-7; CDR3nt: TGTGCCAGCAGCTTAGTCGGGACACGAGGACGGGAGACCCAGTACTTC; CDR3aa: CASSLVGTRGRETQYF
d_gene: TRBD2; len: 15; abundance: -; j_gene: TRBJ2-7; v_gene: TRBV19; CDR3nt: TGTGCCAGTAGTCCCGGACTAGCGGGAGCATACGAGCAGTACTTC; CDR3aa: CASSPGLAGAYEQYF
d_gene: -; len: 14; abundance: -; j_gene: TRBJ1-4; v_gene: TRBV6-4; CDR3nt: TGTGCCAGCAGTGTCGACCGGGGGCGTGAAAAACTGTTTTTT; CDR3aa: CASSVDRGREKLFF
d_gene: -; len: 19; abundance: -; j_gene: TRBJ2-7; v_gene: TRBV21-1; CDR3nt: TGTGCCAGCATCCGTCTGGTCCGACAGGCCCTTAAGTCTCCCTACGAGCAGTACTTC; CDR3aa: CASIRLVRQALKSPYEQYF
d_gene: -; len: 13; abundance: -; j_gene: TRBJ1-1; v_gene: TRBV3-1/TRBV3-2; CDR3nt: TGTGCCAGCAGCCTGAATGCGGGTGGTGAAGCTTTCTTT; CDR3aa: CASSLNAGGEAFF
d_gene: TRBD1; len: 15; abundance: -; j_gene: TRBJ2-1; v_gene: TRBV12-5; CDR3nt: TGTGCTAGTGGGCAGGGGGTTACTACCTACAATGAGCAGTTCTTC; CDR3aa: CASGQGVTTYNEQFF
d_gene: -; len: 12; abundance: -; j_gene: TRBJ2-1; v_gene: TRBV18; CDR3nt: TGTGCCAGCTCACCACCTGAGAATGAGCAGTTCTTC; CDR3aa: CASSPPENEQFF
d_gene: -; len: 13; abundance: -; j_gene: TRBJ1-2; v_gene: TRBV28; CDR3nt: TGTGCCAGCAGCTTACTACGGGGATATGGCTACACCTTC; CDR3aa: CASSLLRGYGYTF
d_gene: -; len: 18; abundance: -; j_gene: TRBJ1-3; v_gene: TRBV11-2; CDR3nt: TGTGCCAGCAGCTTGCGAGACAGCCACCTACTCTCTGGAAACACCATATATTTT; CDR3aa: CASSLRDSHLLSGNTIYF
d_gene: TRBD1; len: 15; abundance: -; j_gene: TRBJ2-7; v_gene: TRBV7-9; CDR3nt: TGTGCCAGCAGCGAGGGACAGGTACCGAGGGAGGAGCAGTACTTC; CDR3aa: CASSEGQVPREEQYF
d_gene: -; len: 15; abundance: -; j_gene: TRBJ2-3; v_gene: TRBV2; CDR3nt: TGTGCCAGCAGTGAAGGTCTAGTGAACACAGATACGCAGTATTTT; CDR3aa: CASSEGLVNTDTQYF
d_gene: -; len: 15; abundance: -; j_gene: TRBJ2-1; v_gene: TRBV7-9; CDR3nt: TGTGCCAGCAGGGGGGGGGCTTCGCCCTACAATGAGCAGTTCTTC; CDR3aa: CASRGGASPYNEQFF
d_gene: -; len: 13; abundance: -; j_gene: TRBJ1-1; v_gene: TRBV19; CDR3nt: TGTGCCAGTGCCGCCGCCGTGTACACTGAAGCTTTCTTT; CDR3aa: CASAAAVYTEAFF
d_gene: TRBD2; len: 14; abundance: -; j_gene: TRBJ2-7; v_gene: TRBV7-3; CDR3nt: TGTGCCAGCAGCCCTAGCGGGAGTTTGAACGAGCAGTACTTC; CDR3aa: CASSPSGSLNEQYF
d_gene: TRBD2; len: 19; abundance: -; j_gene: TRBJ2-3; v_gene: TRBV14; CDR3nt: TGTGCCAGCAGCCCATTAAAAACCGGGACTAAGGGGAAACCAGATACGCAGTATTTT; CDR3aa: CASSPLKTGTKGKPDTQYF
d_gene: TRBD1; len: 16; abundance: once; j_gene: TRBJ2-7; v_gene: TRBV11-2; CDR3nt: TGTGCCAGCAGCTTAGATGGTTTGACAGGGGGCTACGAGCAGTACTTC; CDR3aa: CASSLDGLTGGYEQYF
d_gene: TRBD1; len: 16; abundance: -; j_gene: TRBJ1-1; v_gene: TRBV19; CDR3nt: TGTGCCAGTTCCGGGGGGATGGACAGGGTAAGACCTGAAGCTTTCTTT; CDR3aa: CASSGGMDRVRPEAFF
d_gene: -; len: 13; abundance: -; j_gene: TRBJ1-2; v_gene: TRBV27; CDR3nt: TGTGCCAGCAGTTTTCAGACTAACTATGGCTACACCTTC; CDR3aa: CASSFQTNYGYTF
d_gene: TRBD2; len: 18; abundance: -; j_gene: TRBJ2-7; v_gene: TRBV7-2; CDR3nt: TGTGCCAGCAGCTTAGTTCTACTAGCGGGGGGCGAGGGCTACGAGCAGTACTTC; CDR3aa: CASSLVLLAGGEGYEQYF
d_gene: TRBD1; len: 15; abundance: -; j_gene: TRBJ1-4; v_gene: TRBV30; CDR3nt: TGTGCCTGGAACAGGGGGGGGGTCACTAATGAAAAACTGTTTTTT; CDR3aa: CAWNRGGVTNEKLFF
d_gene: TRBD2; len: 14; abundance: -; j_gene: TRBJ2-7; v_gene: TRBV5-4; CDR3nt: TGTGCCAGCAGCTCCGCTAGCGGACCCTACGAGCAGTACTTC; CDR3aa: CASSSASGPYEQYF
d_gene: -; len: 13; abundance: -; j_gene: TRBJ1-5; v_gene: TRBV25-1; CDR3nt: TGTGCCAGCAGTGAAGCGGGGGATCAGCCCCAGCATTTT; CDR3aa: CASSEAGDQPQHF
d_gene: -; len: 14; abundance: -; j_gene: TRBJ1-1; v_gene: TRBV6-1; CDR3nt: TGTGCCAGCAGTGACGACATACGCGGCACTGAAGCTTTCTTT; CDR3aa: CASSDDIRGTEAFF
d_gene: -; len: 15; abundance: -; j_gene: TRBJ2-5; v_gene: TRBV19; CDR3nt: TGTGCCAGTAGTTTTGTCGGCGGAGTGGGAGAGACCCAGTACTTC; CDR3aa: CASSFVGGVGETQYF
d_gene: -; len: 14; abundance: few; j_gene: TRBJ2-5; v_gene: TRBV5-1; CDR3nt: TGCGCCAGCGGGTTTCAGCGATTCCAAGAGACCCAGTACTTC; CDR3aa: CASGFQRFQETQYF
d_gene: -; len: 13; abundance: -; j_gene: TRBJ1-4; v_gene: TRBV5-1; CDR3nt: TGCGCCAGCAGCTTAGGCGGACTCGAAAAACTGTTTTTT; CDR3aa: CASSLGGLEKLFF
d_gene: -; len: 15; abundance: -; j_gene: TRBJ1-1; v_gene: TRBV11-1; CDR3nt: TGTGCCAGCACCCGCCCGAGGCCGATGAACACTGAAGCTTTCTTT; CDR3aa: CASTRPRPMNTEAFF
d_gene: -; len: 10; abundance: -; j_gene: TRBJ1-2; v_gene: TRBV28; CDR3nt: TGTGCCAGCGGAACCTATGGCTACACCTTC; CDR3aa: CASGTYGYTF
d_gene: TRBD2; len: 14; abundance: -; j_gene: TRBJ2-1; v_gene: TRBV6-5; CDR3nt: TGTGCCAGCAGTTCGGATAGCGGGAGTAGTGAGCAGTTCTTC; CDR3aa: CASSSDSGSSEQFF
d_gene: TRBD1; len: 15; abundance: -; j_gene: TRBJ1-6; v_gene: TRBV6-5; CDR3nt: TGTGCCAGCAGTTCGACAGGGGGCTTTAATTCACCCCTCCACTTT; CDR3aa: CASSSTGGFNSPLHF